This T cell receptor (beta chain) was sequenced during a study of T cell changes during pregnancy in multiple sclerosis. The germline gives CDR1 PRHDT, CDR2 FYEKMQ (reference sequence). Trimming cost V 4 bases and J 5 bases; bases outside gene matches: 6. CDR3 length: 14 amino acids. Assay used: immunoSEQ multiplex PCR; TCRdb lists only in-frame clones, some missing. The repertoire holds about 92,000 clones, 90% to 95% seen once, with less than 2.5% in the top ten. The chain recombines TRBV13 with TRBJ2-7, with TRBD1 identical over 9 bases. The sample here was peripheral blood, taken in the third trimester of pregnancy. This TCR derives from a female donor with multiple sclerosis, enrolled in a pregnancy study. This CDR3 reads CASSSGTGSHEQYF. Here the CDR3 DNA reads TGTGCCAGCAGCTCCGGGACAGGGTCCCACGAGCAGTACTTC. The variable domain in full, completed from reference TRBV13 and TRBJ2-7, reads AAGVIQSPRHLIKEKRETATLKCYPIPRHDTVYWYQQGPGQDPQFLISFYEKMQSDKGSIPDRFSAQQFSDYHSELNMSSLELGDSALYFCASSSGTGSHEQYFGPGTRLTVT.